Here is one TCR beta chain with its context. Antigen: not known. The table came from immunoSEQ multiplex PCR; TCRdb's copy has only in-frame clones and leaves some out. The sample holds about 150,000 clones, approximately 88% seen once. This record belongs to a study of T cell responses to AZD1222 COVID-19 vaccine. The study, taken as a whole, reports: Spike regions recognized by vaccine-associated CD4 TCRs spanned the protein, led by 160-218 and 743-854. Spike-specific TCR breadth and depth were elevated following two AZD1222 doses. Per reports, nearly half of all spike-specific TCRs target regions that are unmutated in variants.

The V segment lost 2 bases and the J segment 6 bases; nucleotides outside the gene matches: 13. CDR1 MRHNA and CDR2 SNTAGT come from the germline V gene. The CDR3 extends over 17 amino acids. The specimen was peripheral blood, collected 28 days after the second AZD1222 dose. The clonotype was recovered from an adult who received the AZD1222 COVID-19 vaccine. The V gene is TRBV6-4, the J gene TRBJ1-2; 9 bases match TRBD1. The DNA for the CDR3 is TGTGCCAGCAGTGACGAGGGGACAGGGTTTTATCTGGATGGCTACACCTTC. It translates to CASSDEGTGFYLDGYTF.